This T cell receptor (beta chain) is from a study of lymphopenia after photon versus proton radiotherapy. Study results and caveats: Larger post-nadir TCR diversity loss correlated inversely with survival in deceased patients. Authors raise, but do not show, better survival with proton therapy.

Sequencing used immunoSEQ multiplex PCR; TCRdb keeps in-frame clones, though not all of them. The profile shows about 34,000 clones, 75% to 90% of them singletons. As to this clone: Its target is not known.

The CDR3 runs to 15 residues. Germline V gene data show CDR1 as SGHDN and CDR2 as FVKESK. Trimming cost V 4 bases and J 6 bases; bases outside gene matches: 6. This receptor was obtained from a woman in her sixties or seventies with pancreatic cancer. Sequenced here: peripheral blood, sampled from a patient treated with proton-based radiotherapy. The chain links TRBV14 to TRBJ2-1; 10 positions match TRBD2. For the CDR3, the DNA is TGTGCCAGCAGCCCCCTAGCGGGAGTTTCCAATGAGCAGTTCTTC. Its protein is CASSPLAGVSNEQFF.